One sample yielded the 15 T cell receptor beta chains listed below, sequenced in a study of response to subunit inactivated influenza vaccine. TCRdb re-called the RT-PCR reads with MiXCR, one entry per CDR3 protein. The data hold approximately 300,000 distinct CDR3 sequences, with about 20% observed a single time. This sample comprised PBMCs from blood, obtained less than 22 months after vaccination. These TCRs come from a man aged 45 to 75 who received an inactivated influenza vaccine.

CDR3 sequence reads: CASSSGLAGLNEQFF. CDR3 bases: TGCGCCAGCAGCTCCGGACTAGCGGGCCTAAATGAGCAGTTCTTC. The J gene is TRBJ2-1, the V gene TRBV5-1; 11 bases fit TRBD2. The CDR3 contains 15 residues. Per the germline V gene, CDR1 is SGHRS and CDR2 is YFSETQ. V lost 3 bases and J lost 7; bases outside the gene matches: 6.

This clonotype was found a few times. The chain employs TRBV7-9 and TRBJ1-2, with 10 bases fitting TRBD1. The CDR3 totals 16 residues. Trimming cost V 5 bases and J 2 bases; bases outside gene matches: 8. Germline V gives CDR1 SEHNR, CDR2 FQNEAQ (reference sequence). The DNA of the CDR3 is TGTGCCAGCAGCCCCGACTCGGGACAGGGGAACTATGGCTACACCTTC. It encodes CASSPDSGQGNYGYTF.

There are many counts of this clonotype. The rearrangement links TRBV6-1 to TRBJ1-2; D unresolved. This CDR3 contains 13 residues. In germline, CDR1 is MNHNS, CDR2 SASEGT. V shed 1 base and J shed 3 bases, with 6 bases lying between them. The CDR3 protein is CASSEGVDYGYTF. In nucleotides, the CDR3 is TGTGCCAGCAGTGAAGGGGTCGACTATGGCTACACCTTC.

The table lists this clonotype with a few counts. V gene TRBV6-2 or TRBV6-3 combines with J gene TRBJ1-5, with unresolved D. CDR1 MNHEY and CDR2 SVGEGT come from the germline V gene. CDR3 length equals 14 residues. V lost 2 bases and J lost 3, with 8 bases in between. The DNA of the CDR3 is TGTGCCAGCAGTTACGGCTCCGACAATCAGCCCCAGCATTTT. It codes for CASSYGSDNQPQHF.

The chain links TRBV3-1 to TRBJ1-6, with D hard to call. V was cut by 1 base and J by 14 bases, with 12 bases left in between. The CDR3 consists of 13 residues. Germline V gene sequence: CDR1 LGHDT, CDR2 YNNKEL (reference sequence). The CDR3 DNA reads TGTGCCAGCAGCCAAGGGCCGCAGAGTACCCTCCACTTT. Encoded protein: CASSQGPQSTLHF.

Worth noting for this clonotype: A read error is likely here: a far larger clone is one base away. No conserved phenylalanine or tryptophan ends this CDR3, so it is likely a read error. The J gene is TRBJ1-2, the V gene TRBV12-3 or TRBV12-4; no clear D gene. The V end lost 6 bases, the J end lost 2 bases, and 10 bases lay between the germline ends. The CDR3 sequence is 13 residues long. As DNA, the CDR3 is TGTGCCAGCAGCCCCGGGCGGAACTATGGCTACACCTCC. This encodes CASSPGRNYGYTS.

The chain employs TRBV7-9 and TRBJ1-5, with 7 bases that match TRBD1. CDR1 and CDR2 from the germline V gene are SEHNR and FQNEAQ (reference sequence). The CDR3 has 15 residues. V lost 4 bases, J lost 3 bases, and 6 bases stayed unmatched. CDR3 nucleotides: TGTGCCAGCAGCTCAGCGGACAGGCCCAATCAGCCCCAGCATTTT. Amino acids: CASSSADRPNQPQHF.

This sequence joins TRBV14 and TRBJ2-1, with TRBD2 matching over 7 bases. This CDR3 contains 15 residues. With 3 bases clipped from V and 3 bases from J, the junction kept 5 bases outside the gene matches. Germline assignment: CDR1 SGHDN and CDR2 FVKESK. CDR3 residues: CASSHRLAVYNEQFF. The CDR3 DNA sequence: TGTGCCAGCAGCCACCGACTAGCCGTCTACAATGAGCAGTTCTTC.

The CDR3 loop reads CASSLQPQDRSEQYF. The CDR3 DNA is TGTGCCAGCAGCTTACAGCCTCAGGATAGGAGCGAGCAGTACTTC. The chain has TRBV7-8 and TRBJ2-7; D is ambiguous. Trimming shortened V by 2 bases and J by 6 bases, and 17 bases separated the two germline ends. This CDR3 has 15 residues. Per germline, CDR1 SGHVS and CDR2 FQNEAQ.

This clonotype was detected only a few times. A read error may account for a junction end that differs from germline. The chain joins TRBV20-1 to TRBJ1-1; D possibly corresponds to TRBD1 (5 bases). Germline CDR1 and CDR2: DFQATT and SNEGSKA (reference sequence). This CDR3 has 14 amino acids. CDR3 nucleotides: TGCAGTGCAGCACCCGGGACGGGAGACACTGAAGCTTTATTT. This codes for CSAAPGTGDTEALF.

This clonotype was recorded a few times. The rearrangement joins TRBV29-1 to TRBJ1-1, with a weak D call TRBD1 (6 bases). Germline lookup yields CDR1 SQVTM and CDR2 ANQGSEA. The CDR3 contains 14 residues. Trimming pared 4 bases from V and 3 bases from J, leaving 15 bases between. CDR3: CSVGPGDLYTEAFF. In nucleotides, the CDR3 is TGCAGCGTTGGGCCAGGGGATCTATACACTGAAGCTTTCTTT.

This chain connects TRBV25-1 to TRBJ1-2; D is unresolved. Germline CDR1 MGHDK, CDR2 SYGVNS. This CDR3 is built from 12 residues. Trimming took off 1 base at V and 5 bases at J, with 5 bases between the two ends. In DNA, the CDR3 is TGTGCCAGCAGTGAATGGGGTTATGGCTACACCTTC. Its protein is CASSEWGYGYTF.

The V gene is TRBV12-3 or TRBV12-4, the J gene TRBJ1-2, with D possibly being TRBD1 (6 bases). V shed 6 bases and J shed 7 bases, with 15 bases lying between them. CDR3 length: 13 amino acids. This CDR3 is CASSPTGARGYTF. CDR3 sequence (DNA): TGTGCCAGCAGCCCGACAGGAGCCCGTGGCTACACCTTC.

This rearrangement joins TRBV5-1 to TRBJ2-3; D remains ambiguous. The CDR3 totals 16 residues. Trimming left V 0 bases short and J 0 bases short, with 11 bases between. Per germline, CDR1 SGHRS and CDR2 YFSETQ. The DNA of the CDR3 is TGCGCCAGCAGCTTGGCCCAGGCACCCAGCACAGATACGCAGTATTTT. It codes for CASSLAQAPSTDTQYF. The whole variable domain, remainder taken from reference TRBV5-1 and TRBJ2-3, is KAGVTQTPRYLIKTRGQQVTLSCSPISGHRSVSWYQQTPGQGLQFLFEYFSETQRNKGNFPGRFSGRQFSNSRSEMNVSTLELGDSALYLCASSLAQAPSTDTQYFGPGTRLTVL.

This clonotype was counted between two and nine times. The V gene is TRBV20-1, the J gene TRBJ2-1, with 8 bases matching TRBD1. The CDR3 spans 17 residues. Germline lookup yields CDR1 DFQATT and CDR2 SNEGSKA (reference sequence). V shed 5 bases, J shed 1 base, and the junction held 13 bases outside the gene matches. CDR3 nucleotides: TGCAGTGCTGATGGCCTGGTAGGACAGGGTTCCTACAATGAGCAGTTCTTC. This encodes CSADGLVGQGSYNEQFF.